The following is a TCR beta chain sequence with its context. Its antigen is unknown. One end of the junction does not line up with germline, which may come from a read error. The sample belongs to a study of tumor-infiltrating lymphocytes in localized non-small cell lung cancer. Findings and limits, study-wide: No link was found between tumor T-cell fraction and recurrence-free survival. Immunotypes IM1 and IM2 had similar TCR-derived T-cell fractions. Higher tumor T cell infiltration than in uninvolved lung was supported by TCRbeta sequencing. Available tissue quantity limited TCR sequencing to a patient subset.

Produced via immunoSEQ multiplex PCR; TCRdb's table is partial and in-frame only. The table has 7,000 or so clones, 70% to 80% seen once. The germline V gene encodes CDR1 SGHNT and CDR2 YYREEE (reference sequence). The CDR3 spans 11 residues. The material sequenced was lung tumor tissue. The gene calls are TRBV5-4 and TRBJ2-7, with D hard to call. The source is a human donor with non-small cell lung cancer. Here the CDR3 DNA reads TGTGCCAGCAGCTTGGAGGGTCTCAGGCACTTC. It specifies CASSLEGLRHF.